A selection of T cell receptor beta chains follows, all from one sample in a study of cytomegalovirus exposure and HLA in healthy donors. TCRdb's copy holds only in-frame clones and misses some; the assay was immunoSEQ multiplex PCR. The sample shows around 100,000 clones, about 64% of them seen only once. The source material was PBMCs. The receptors stem from a man aged 18 to 30 in good health and CMV-seropositive. The CDR3 runs from the conserved cysteine through the conserved F or W. A D gene is named only where the DNA matches it firmly. Clone size, where shown, is once, few, many, or a class for clones that have expanded.

NA	TRBV5-1	TRBJ2-3	NA	CASSLGRDSNRDTQYF	TGCGCCAGCAGCTTGGGACGGGACTCAAACCGAGATACGCAGTATTTT
TRBD1	TRBV19	TRBJ1-1	few	CASSSDRRTEAFF	TGTGCCAGTAGTTCGGACAGGCGCACTGAAGCTTTCTTT
TRBD2	TRBV28	TRBJ2-3	NA	CASRMLAGGGLHTQYF	TGTGCCAGCAGGATGCTAGCGGGGGGGGGTTTACATACGCAGTATTTT
NA	TRBV29-1	TRBJ1-2	NA	CSASGSYGYTF	TGCAGCGCCTCGGGGAGCTATGGCTACACCTTC
NA	TRBV5-1	TRBJ1-1	NA	CATWRGPMNTEAFF	TGCGCCACTTGGCGGGGGCCTATGAACACTGAAGCTTTCTTT
TRBD1	TRBV30	TRBJ2-1	few	CAWSLGTGDNEQFF	TGTGCCTGGAGCCTCGGGACAGGTGACAATGAGCAGTTCTTC
NA	TRBV6-5	TRBJ1-5	NA	CASSQGISNQPQHF	TGTGCCAGCAGTCAGGGGATTTCGAATCAGCCCCAGCATTTT
NA	TRBV6-5	TRBJ2-7	few	CASSRSRDYEQYF	TGTGCCAGCAGTCGCTCCCGGGACTACGAGCAGTACTTC
TRBD2	TRBV7-6	TRBJ2-1	NA	CASSSSGGAWNEQFF	TGTGCCAGCAGCTCTAGCGGGGGGGCCTGGAATGAGCAGTTCTTC
TRBD1	TRBV6-1	TRBJ2-7	once	CASSVDRGEQYF	TGTGCCAGCAGTGTAGACAGGGGCGAGCAGTACTTC
NA	TRBV5-1	TRBJ1-2	few	CASSLGPGRMDSYGYTF	TGCGCCAGCAGCTTGGGACCAGGTCGAATGGACTCCTATGGCTACACCTTC
TRBD2	TRBV29-1	TRBJ2-5	NA	CSPWVAGTQYF	TGCAGCCCCTGGGTAGCGGGGACCCAGTACTTC
TRBD1	TRBV6-5	TRBJ1-1	NA	CASSSSDRWNTEAFF	TGTGCCAGCAGCTCTTCGGACAGGTGGAACACTGAAGCTTTCTTT
NA	TRBV9	TRBJ2-3	few	CASSVGGLTDTQYF	TGTGCCAGCAGCGTGGGGGGTCTCACAGATACGCAGTATTTT
TRBD1	TRBV5-1	TRBJ1-2	NA	CASSTAPGTADYGYTF	TGCGCCAGCAGCACGGCCCCCGGGACAGCCGACTATGGCTACACCTTC
TRBD1	TRBV19	TRBJ1-2	few	CASSSTGGRANYGYTF	TGTGCCAGTAGTTCGACAGGGGGGAGGGCGAACTATGGCTACACCTTC
TRBD1	TRBV7-9	TRBJ2-3	NA	CASSLPTGPSTDTQYF	TGTGCCAGCAGCTTACCGACAGGGCCTAGCACAGATACGCAGTATTTT
TRBD2	TRBV2	TRBJ2-1	few	CASRTSGVWEQFF	TGTGCCAGCAGGACTAGCGGGGTATGGGAGCAGTTCTTC
NA	TRBV18	TRBJ2-5	NA	CASGEVAETQYF	TGTGCCAGCGGGGAGGTAGCGGAGACCCAGTACTTC
NA	TRBV28	TRBJ2-5	once	CASSFLETQYF	TGTGCCAGCAGTTTCTTGGAGACCCAGTACTTC
TRBD1	TRBV7-2	TRBJ2-2	NA	CASRGDRGTGELFF	TGTGCCAGCAGGGGGGACAGGGGTACCGGGGAGCTGTTTTTT
NA	TRBV13	TRBJ1-6	NA	CASSLNRVIDSPLHF	TGTGCCAGCAGCTTAAACAGGGTCATTGATTCACCCCTCCACTTT
TRBD2	TRBV6-1	TRBJ2-1	few	CASSSTSGSYNEQFF	TGTGCCAGCAGTAGTACTAGCGGGAGCTACAATGAGCAGTTCTTC
NA	TRBV18	TRBJ2-1	NA	CASSPPSSSSYNEQFF	TGTGCCAGCTCACCACCGTCATCCAGCTCCTACAATGAGCAGTTCTTC
TRBD1	TRBV15	TRBJ2-7	NA	CATSRETGGSYEQYF	TGTGCCACCAGCAGAGAGACAGGGGGCTCCTACGAGCAGTACTTC
NA	TRBV29-1	TRBJ1-4	NA	CSVEGGNEKLFF	TGCAGCGTTGAAGGAGGGAATGAAAAACTGTTTTTT
NA	TRBV11-3	TRBJ1-1	once	CASSLQGITEAFF	TGTGCCAGCAGCTTACAGGGTATCACTGAAGCTTTCTTT
NA	TRBV25-1	TRBJ2-5	once	CASSAGGRWGQETQYF	TGTGCCAGCAGCGCCGGGGGGCGGTGGGGGCAAGAGACCCAGTACTTC
TRBD1	TRBV5-4	TRBJ1-6	few	CASSPRGPLGPLHF	TGTGCCAGCAGCCCCAGGGGGCCCTTAGGGCCCCTCCACTTT
TRBD1	TRBV19	TRBJ1-1	once	CASSLGTDIMNTEAFF	TGTGCCAGTAGTCTCGGGACAGATATCATGAACACTGAAGCTTTCTTT
TRBD1	TRBV6-6	TRBJ1-2	NA	CASSIARGPACGYTF	TGTGCCAGCAGTATTGCCAGGGGGCCCGCGTGTGGCTACACCTTC
NA	TRBV11-3	TRBJ2-7	NA	CASSLGGTGYEQYF	TGTGCCAGCAGCTTAGGAGGGACTGGTTACGAGCAGTACTTC
NA	TRBV4-1	TRBJ1-4	few	CASSQGGFNEKLFF	TGCGCCAGCAGCCAAGGCGGATTTAATGAAAAACTGTTTTTT
NA	TRBV19	TRBJ2-2	few	CASTPGPRTGTGELFF	TGTGCCAGTACTCCGGGCCCCCGAACGGGAACCGGGGAGCTGTTTTTT
TRBD2	TRBV2	TRBJ2-1	NA	CASSKGLAGGNNEQFF	TGTGCCAGCAGTAAGGGACTAGCGGGGGGCAACAATGAGCAGTTCTTC
NA	TRBV4-1	TRBJ2-3	few	CASSQEVGRPDTQYF	TGCGCCAGCAGCCAAGAAGTGGGGAGACCAGATACGCAGTATTTT